This T cell receptor beta chain emerged from a study of vaccination effects on CD4 cells after COVID-19. Of note for this clone: No antigen is known for it.

TCRdb's table, derived via immunoSEQ multiplex PCR, lists solely in-frame clones and lacks some. The sample lists about 73,000 clones, less than 75% occurring once. Scientists isolated CD4+ T cells after a roughly 9-day culture period ended. Participants got two doses of BNT162b2 or mRNA-1273 vaccine. Having tested negative for nucleocapsid antibodies, the vaccine recipients showed no prior SARS-CoV-2 infection. General observations from the study: Vaccine-induced clones in healthy vaccinees cross-reacted with common cold coronaviruses in only 1 of 255 cases.

Trimming took off 5 bases at V and 4 bases at J, with 19 bases between the two ends. Germline CDR1 SGHRS, CDR2 YFSETQ. The CDR3 contains 15 residues. The rearrangement uses TRBV5-1 and TRBJ2-7; D may be TRBD1 (7 bases). The sequence was collected from a human donor who received a COVID-19 vaccine. The source material was CD4+ T cells from PBMCs cultured without peptide, sampled after COVID-19 vaccination. DNA for the CDR3: TGCGCCAGCAGTCCCACCGCGGGACAGATTTACGAGCAGTACGTC. Translating gives CASSPTAGQIYEQYV.